The TCR beta chain under discussion was sequenced for a study of blood T cell repertoires in COVID-19. Generated by immunoSEQ multiplex PCR, the TCRdb table keeps only in-frame clones and is missing some. The table has 97,000 or so clones, around four fifths seen once. Sample: peripheral blood. The receptor was isolated from a man in his forties with active or convalescent COVID-19.

The CDR3 coding sequence is TGCGCCAGCAGCCCCCCCGAGGGCCAAATGAACACCGGGGAGCTGTTTTTT. It yields the protein CASSPPEGQMNTGELFF. This chain links TRBV4-1 with TRBJ2-2; weak D call: TRBD2 (5 bases). CDR1 and CDR2 from the germline V gene are MGHRA and YSYEKL. The CDR3 runs to 17 residues. The germline V and J ends were trimmed by 4 bases and 1 base, with 16 bases remaining between them.